Listed below are T cell receptor beta chains from one sample, sequenced in a study of beta chain features in type 1 diabetes. Clones were read by immunoSEQ multiplex PCR, and TCRdb kept only the in-frame ones, dropping some. The sample includes 680,000 or so clones, 10% to 15% of them seen just once. Sequenced input: naive CD4+ T cells from blood. The receptors come from a young man with type 1 diabetes. Each CDR3 is given with its conserved first and last residue. The D gene is left open where the match is weak. Expanded clones get a size class; other rows say once, few or many, or leave the size out.

abundance	v_gene	d_gene	len	j_gene	CDR3nt	CDR3aa
.	TRBV30	.	13	TRBJ1-5	TGTGCCTGGAGCTTCGCAGGGGCCCAGCCCCAGCATTTT	CAWSFAGAQPQHF
.	TRBV5-1	TRBD1	15	TRBJ2-2	TGCGCCAGCAGCCCGGACAGGGCGAACACCGGGGAGCTGTTTTTT	CASSPDRANTGELFF
few	TRBV9	TRBD1	14	TRBJ1-2	TGTGCCAGCAGCCCAAAGACAGGGTGGATGGGCTACACCTTC	CASSPKTGWMGYTF
.	TRBV7-9	TRBD1	15	TRBJ1-2	TGTGCCAGCAGCTCCCGACAGGGACGAGTCTATGGCTACACCTTC	CASSSRQGRVYGYTF
few	TRBV5-6	TRBD2	16	TRBJ2-3	TGTGCCAGCAGCTTCAGGACTAGCGGGTCCACAGATACGCAGTATTTT	CASSFRTSGSTDTQYF
few	TRBV30	.	13	TRBJ1-1	TGTGCCTGGAGTGGACAAACTAACACTGAAGCTTTCTTT	CAWSGQTNTEAFF
few	TRBV18	.	16	TRBJ1-2	TGTGCCAGCTCACCACGGGGCAGTCAATACCCCTATGGCTACACCTTC	CASSPRGSQYPYGYTF
.	TRBV28	.	14	TRBJ1-1	TGTGCCAGCAGTTTATTGGTGGGGGGGACTGAAGCTTTCTTT	CASSLLVGGTEAFF
.	TRBV6-1	TRBD2	15	TRBJ2-3	TGTGCCAGCACACTAGCGGGGGCCAGTCTAGATACGCAGTATTTT	CASTLAGASLDTQYF
.	TRBV7-3	.	17	TRBJ2-3	TGTGCCAGCAGCCCGATTTCAGGGTTCGGGAGCACAGATACGCAGTATTTT	CASSPISGFGSTDTQYF
few	TRBV28	TRBD2	15	TRBJ2-7	TGTGCCAGCAGAAGCCTTAGCGGGGGGTTCGACGAGCAGTACTTC	CASRSLSGGFDEQYF
.	TRBV30	TRBD1	13	TRBJ1-2	TGTGCCTGGAGTGGGGCTACAGGGGGTGGCTACACCTTC	CAWSGATGGGYTF
.	TRBV19	.	12	TRBJ2-5	TGTGCCAGTAGTTTTACACAGGAGACCCAGTACTTC	CASSFTQETQYF
.	TRBV20-1	.	11	TRBJ2-7	TGCAGTGCGGAGCGCTACTACGAGCAGTACTTC	CSAERYYEQYF
few	TRBV6-6	TRBD2	15	TRBJ2-1	TGTGCCAGCCATCCTAGCGGGGGAACCTACAATGAGCAGTTCTTC	CASHPSGGTYNEQFF
.	TRBV29-1	.	13	TRBJ2-7	TGCAGCGTTGGGCGGTCCCCCAACTACGAGCAGTACTTC	CSVGRSPNYEQYF
.	TRBV7-8	.	13	TRBJ2-3	TGTGCCAGCAGCTTAGAGGGGCTGGGTACGCAGTATTTT	CASSLEGLGTQYF
.	TRBV19	TRBD1	16	TRBJ2-3	TGTGCCAGTAGTCTATTGGACAGGCTGGGGGCAGATACGCAGTATTTT	CASSLLDRLGADTQYF
few	TRBV23-1	.	16	TRBJ1-4	TGCGCCAGCAGTCAATCAGGGCAGGTCCTATTGGAAAGACTGTTTTTT	CASSQSGQVLLERLFF
.	TRBV5-1	.	13	TRBJ1-2	TGCGCCAGCAGCCCGGACGAGGGCTATGGCTACACCTTC	CASSPDEGYGYTF
few	TRBV4-1	TRBD1	16	TRBJ1-5	TGCGCCAGCAGCCAGGACGGGGGACAGAGCAATCAGCCCCAGCATTTT	CASSQDGGQSNQPQHF
.	TRBV9	.	15	TRBJ2-2	TGTGCCAGCAGCCCCCGAGGAGTTAGCACCGGGGAGCTGTTTTTT	CASSPRGVSTGELFF
.	TRBV29-1	TRBD1	14	TRBJ1-2	TGCAGCGCCCAGGGGGTGTTAGGTAACTATGGCTACACCTTC	CSAQGVLGNYGYTF
.	TRBV28	TRBD1	15	TRBJ2-7	TGTGCCAGCCAACAACCGGGACAGGGGACCTACGAGCAGTACTTC	CASQQPGQGTYEQYF
.	TRBV29-1	TRBD1	13	TRBJ1-5	TGCAGCGTGGGGTGGACAGGACATCAGCCCCAGCATTTT	CSVGWTGHQPQHF
few	TRBV10-1	.	16	TRBJ1-3	TGCGCCAGCAGGGGAGGGGACGTTACCTCTGGAAACACCATATATTTT	CASRGGDVTSGNTIYF
.	TRBV7-9	TRBD1	15	TRBJ2-7	TGTGCCAGCAGCCCGGGACAGGGCAACCCCTACGAGCAGTACTTC	CASSPGQGNPYEQYF
.	TRBV27	.	12	TRBJ2-5	TGTGCCAGCAGTTTATCGTCGGGGACCCAGTACTTC	CASSLSSGTQYF
.	TRBV6-5	.	12	TRBJ2-2	TGTGCCAGCATGAGGGAGACCGGGGAGCTGTTTTTT	CASMRETGELFF
few	TRBV27	.	14	TRBJ1-6	TGTGCCAGTAAATTGTACAGGGAGAATTCACCCCTCCACTTT	CASKLYRENSPLHF
few	TRBV6-5	TRBD1	14	TRBJ1-1	TGTGCCAGCAGCCGGACAGGGAAGAACACTGAAGCTTTCTTT	CASSRTGKNTEAFF
few	TRBV30	TRBD1	12	TRBJ1-3	TGTGCCTTAAAGGGGGCGGGAAACACCATATATTTT	CALKGAGNTIYF
few	TRBV7-2	.	12	TRBJ1-1	TGTGCCAGCAGCTACTACTACCAGGGAGCTTTCTTT	CASSYYYQGAFF
few	TRBV28	TRBD1	14	TRBJ1-6	TGTGCCAGCAGCCAGGGGGTGTCGGGTTCACCCCTCCACTTT	CASSQGVSGSPLHF
.	TRBV5-1	.	13	TRBJ2-7	TGCGCCAGCAGCTTGACGGACCAGCTTGAGCAGTACTTC	CASSLTDQLEQYF